Below, 9 T cell receptor beta chains from the same sample are listed, as sequenced in a study of blood T cell repertoires in COVID-19. Profiled with immunoSEQ multiplex PCR; TCRdb holds only in-frame clones, not every one. The top ten clones hold roughly 1.4% of a sample with about 230,000 clones, 75% to 85% of them seen once. The specimen was peripheral blood. These receptors all come from a middle-aged woman who had recovered from COVID-19.

The gene calls are TRBV20-1 and TRBJ2-3, with D perhaps TRBD2 (6 bases). The V gene's germline CDR1 is DFQATT and CDR2 SNEGSKA (reference sequence). V was trimmed by 3 bases and J by 1 base, leaving 11 bases between them. CDR3 length: 14 residues. The chain's CDR3 is CSASAASGTDTQYF. CDR3 DNA: TGCAGTGCTAGTGCGGCTAGCGGCACAGATACGCAGTATTTT.

The chain uses TRBV5-6 and TRBJ1-5; D gene ambiguous. The ends were cut back, 4 bases at V and 0 bases at J, with 20 bases in the middle. Germline V gene lookup returns CDR1 SGHDT and CDR2 YYEEEE. The CDR3 consists of 18 residues. CDR3: CASSQSIVAGYSNQPQHF. The CDR3 DNA reads TGTGCCAGCAGCCAGTCTATAGTCGCGGGATATAGCAATCAGCCCCAGCATTTT.

The chain has TRBV4-2 and TRBJ1-4; D is ambiguous. The CDR3 consists of 16 residues. The V gene's germline CDR1 is LGHNA and CDR2 YNFKEQ. Trimming left V 1 base short and J 6 bases short, with 15 bases between. CDR3 bases: TGTGCCAGCAGCCAAGGGGCAAGCACTTTGGATGAAAAACTGTTTTTT. Translation gives CASSQGASTLDEKLFF.

The V gene is TRBV11-2, the J gene TRBJ1-1; the match to TRBD1 covers 7 bases. The junction had 5 bases not matched to a gene; V was cut back by 5 bases and J by 8 bases. Germline assignment: CDR1 SGHAT and CDR2 FQNNGV. The CDR3 totals 12 residues. The CDR3 sequence is CASSPQGGEAFF. The CDR3 bases are TGTGCCAGCAGCCCGCAGGGGGGAGAAGCTTTCTTT.

The rearrangement uses TRBV28 and TRBJ1-2; D perhaps matches TRBD1 (6 bases). The CDR3 loop spans 15 amino acids. The V gene's germline CDR1 is MDHEN and CDR2 SYDVKM. V lost 5 bases to trimming and J lost 6 bases, with 19 bases between them. The CDR3 protein is CASSLVTQGDNGYTF. CDR3 DNA sequence: TGTGCCAGCAGTCTTGTAACACAGGGTGATAATGGCTACACCTTC.

V and J are TRBV4-2 and TRBJ1-1; D gene unclear. V gave up 1 base and J gave up 1 base, with 4 bases separating them. Germline V lookup: CDR1 LGHNA, CDR2 YNFKEQ. CDR3 length equals 13 residues. The CDR3 DNA follows: TGTGCCAGCAGCCAAGCCAGGAACACTGAAGCTTTCTTT. This sequence encodes CASSQARNTEAFF.

The V call is TRBV5-6, the J call TRBJ2-7; D uncertain. Germline V gives CDR1 SGHDT, CDR2 YYEEEE. V lost 1 base and J lost 5, with 4 bases in between. The CDR3 covers 11 residues. CDR3 amino acids: CASSLFNEQYF. The CDR3 nucleotides read TGTGCCAGCAGCTTGTTCAACGAGCAGTACTTC. Looking up the rest from reference TRBV5-6 and TRBJ2-7 gives the full variable domain: DAGVTQSPTHLIKTRGQQVTLRCSPKSGHDTVSWYQQALGQGPQFIFQYYEEEERQRGNFPDRFSGHQFPNYSSELNVNALLLGDSALYLCASSLFNEQYFGPGTRLTVT.

The chain combines TRBV7-2 with TRBJ2-7; 13 bases agree with TRBD2. With V trimmed by 4 bases and J by 2 bases, 11 bases remained unmatched. The germline CDR1 and CDR2 sequences are SGHTA and FQGNSA. The CDR3 has 18 amino acids. The CDR3 here is CASSSQPGLAGVPYEQYF. The CDR3 nucleotides are TGTGCCAGCAGCTCCCAACCAGGACTAGCGGGGGTTCCCTACGAGCAGTACTTC.

This chain connects TRBV29-1 to TRBJ2-1; D is possibly TRBD1 (5 bases). The CDR3 loop spans 17 amino acids. The germline V gene encodes CDR1 SQVTM and CDR2 ANQGSEA. The V gene lost 5 bases and the J gene lost 0 bases, with 20 bases spanning the gap. The CDR3 DNA is TGCAGCGTTCTCGCCAGGTGGGGCGTGAGCTCCTACAATGAGCAGTTCTTC. Translation: CSVLARWGVSSYNEQFF.